This T cell receptor beta chain was sequenced for a study of OX40 agonist ivuxolimab in advanced cancers. Across the study: Prior therapy, whether anti-PD-1, anti-PD-L1 or anti-CTLA-4, was allowed, and 40% had some.

Autoimmune disease history or systemic immunosuppression led to patients being barred. Using immunoSEQ multiplex PCR, the repertoire was profiled, and TCRdb retains in-frame clones only, with some absent. The sample has tens of thousands of clones; roughly nine tenths are singletons. The V and J ends lost 1 base and 6 bases respectively, with 13 bases between them. Germline V lookup: CDR1 SGHDT, CDR2 YYEEEE. The CDR3 has 14 residues. This receptor was taken from an adult with an advanced solid tumor such as melanoma, head and neck, liver or kidney cancer. The sequenced sample was CD4+ or CD8+ T cells sorted from blood, obtained in a trial of the OX40 agonist ivuxolimab. The V call is TRBV5-6, the J call TRBJ1-1, with D possibly TRBD1 on 5 matching bases. For the CDR3, the DNA is TGTGCCAGCAGCTTGCTCGGACAACTGGCTGAAGCTTTCTTT. As protein: CASSLLGQLAEAFF. The full variable domain, rest sourced from reference TRBV5-6 and TRBJ1-1, is DAGVTQSPTHLIKTRGQQVTLRCSPKSGHDTVSWYQQALGQGPQFIFQYYEEEERQRGNFPDRFSGHQFPNYSSELNVNALLLGDSALYLCASSLLGQLAEAFFGQGTRLTVV.